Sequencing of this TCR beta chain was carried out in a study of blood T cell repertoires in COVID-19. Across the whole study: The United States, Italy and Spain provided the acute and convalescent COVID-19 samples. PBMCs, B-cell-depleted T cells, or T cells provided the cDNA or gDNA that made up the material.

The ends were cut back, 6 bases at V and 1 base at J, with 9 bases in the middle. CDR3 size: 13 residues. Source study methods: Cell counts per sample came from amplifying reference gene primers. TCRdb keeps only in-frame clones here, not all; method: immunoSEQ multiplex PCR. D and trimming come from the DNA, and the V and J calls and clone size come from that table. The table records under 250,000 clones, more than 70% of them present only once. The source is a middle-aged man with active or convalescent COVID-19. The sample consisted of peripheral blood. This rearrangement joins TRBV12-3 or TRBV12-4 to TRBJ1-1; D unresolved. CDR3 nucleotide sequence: TGTGCCAGCAGCCTTAACAGGAACACTGAAGCTTTCTTT. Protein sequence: CASSLNRNTEAFF.